The 8 T cell receptor beta chains given below trace back to one sample, sequenced in a study of shared T cell receptors in the human thymus. TCRdb's table, derived via immunoSEQ multiplex PCR, lists solely in-frame clones and lacks some. The sample holds 720,000 or so clones, 70% to 90% seen once. This sample was also put to use in a study of human thymus T cells.

Sequencing was performed on thymocytes. Source of these receptors: a girl younger than two with a congenital heart defect.

The chain has TRBV14 and TRBJ2-5; 7 bases agree with TRBD2. The CDR3 consists of 15 residues. Per the germline V gene, CDR1 is SGHDN and CDR2 is FVKESK. With 0 bases clipped from V and 2 bases from J, the junction kept 3 bases outside the gene matches. CDR3 DNA: TGTGCCAGCAGCCAAGATCTCGGGGGGCAAGAGACCCAGTACTTC. It yields the protein CASSQDLGGQETQYF.

V usage is TRBV5-6 and J usage is TRBJ2-2; D unresolved. V lost 3 bases and J lost 2, with 11 bases in between. The CDR3 has 15 amino acids. Per germline, CDR1 SGHDT and CDR2 YYEEEE. This CDR3 is CASSSWPHNTGELFF. The CDR3 DNA sequence: TGTGCCAGCAGCTCCTGGCCCCACAACACCGGGGAGCTGTTTTTT.

The chain combines TRBV6-5 with TRBJ2-2, with D maybe TRBD1 (6 bases). Trimming stripped 8 bases from V and 0 bases from J, with 13 bases between. The CDR3 is 15 amino acids. The germline V gene encodes CDR1 MNHEY and CDR2 SVGAGI. The CDR3: CASAHGTSNTGELFF. The DNA of the CDR3 is TGTGCCAGCGCTCATGGGACATCGAACACCGGGGAGCTGTTTTTT.

This chain uses TRBV7-6 with TRBJ1-1; 8 bases are a match to TRBD1. This CDR3 comprises 13 residues. CDR1 is SGHVS, CDR2 FNYEAQ, per germline. Trimming removed 5 bases from V and 6 bases from J; junction bases left unmatched: 5. The CDR3, as DNA: TGTGCCAGCAGCCCGGACAGGGTGGCTGAAGCTTTCTTT. Translated, it gives CASSPDRVAEAFF.

The chain combines TRBV7-6 with TRBJ2-2, with 10 bases identical to TRBD1. The V gene's germline CDR1 is SGHVS and CDR2 FNYEAQ. This CDR3 has 17 residues. With V trimmed by 0 bases and J by 2 bases, 3 bases remained unmatched. CDR3 protein: CASSLAGQGGNTGELFF. CDR3 in DNA: TGTGCCAGCAGCTTAGCCGGACAGGGGGGAAACACCGGGGAGCTGTTTTTT.

The chain employs TRBV6-6 and TRBJ1-3; no firm D call. This CDR3 spans 16 amino acids. With 6 bases removed from V and 0 bases from J, the gap between germline ends came to 15 bases. CDR1 is MNHNY and CDR2 is SVGAGI in the germline V gene (reference sequence). Here the CDR3 reads CASSIRRNRSGNTIYF. The CDR3 bases are TGTGCCAGCAGCATCCGGAGGAACCGCTCTGGAAACACCATATATTTT.

This chain uses TRBV27 with TRBJ1-6; D might be TRBD1 (5 bases). The CDR3 covers 15 residues. Germline-derived CDR1 and CDR2 are MNHEY and SMNVEV (reference sequence). V lost 7 bases, J lost 6 bases, and 16 bases lay in between. CDR3 residues: CASTTLGGVNSPLHF. Written as DNA, the CDR3 is TGTGCCAGCACTACTTTGGGGGGGGTTAATTCACCCCTCCACTTT.

The sample holds one count of this clone. The rearrangement links TRBV7-2 to TRBJ2-3; 14 nucleotides align to TRBD2. J gave up 2 bases and V 5 bases, and 6 bases lay outside the gene matches. In germline, CDR1 is SGHTA, CDR2 FQGNSA. The CDR3 sequence is 17 residues long. This chain's CDR3 is CASSPTSGGVLTDTQYF. For the CDR3, the DNA is TGTGCCAGCAGCCCGACTAGCGGGGGGGTACTCACAGATACGCAGTATTTT.